This TCR beta chain appears in the sequencing data of a study of T cells after yellow fever vaccination. This CDR3 region has 16 residues. TCRdb re-analysed the 5' RACE reads in MiXCR, keeping a single row per CDR3 protein. In the table there are about 85,000 distinct CDR3 sequences, roughly 13% of which are singletons. The clonotype was recovered from a man younger than 35 who received the YFV17D yellow fever vaccine. Source: CD8+ T cells not binding an NS4B(214-222) dextramer, sorted from PBMCs, taken 20 to 25 days after the first yellow fever vaccination. The rearrangement joins TRBV21-1 to TRBJ2-7; TRBD1 is the table's D call, not checked against the DNA. TRBV21-1 is given as a pseudogene. As DNA, the CDR3 is TGTGCCAGCAGCAAATGGGCTGGACAGGGGAGGTACGAGCAGTACTTC. It is translated as CASSKWAGQGRYEQYF.